One and the same sample provided the 28 T cell receptor delta chains below, sequenced in a study of gamma-delta T cells after stem cell transplantation. TCRdb re-called clones from the RT-PCR reads using CATT. Of about 1,500 delta-chain clones detected, 1.5% to 2% appear once; the ten largest clones hold 35% to 45%. Sequenced: gamma-delta T cells. The receptors come from a human donor. It is not recorded whose cells these are; they may come from a transplant donor.

This clone came up a few times. A far bigger clonotype differs at one base, so this is likely a read error. The V gene is TRDV2, the J gene TRDJ1, with 7 bases matching TRDD3. The junction had 21 bases not matched to a gene; V was cut back by 3 bases and J by 0 bases. Germline V gene data show CDR1 as GEAIGNYY and CDR2 as EKD. The CDR3 has 20 amino acids. The CDR3 DNA is TGTGCCTGTGACGCCGTAGACCTTAAGGGGGATTCTGGTTACACCGATAAACTCATCTTT. Encoded protein: CACDAVDLKGDSGYTDKLIF.

To note about this clone: TCRdb pairs this DNA with a much larger clone's protein that differs at residue 14, likely a read error; the protein shown was translated from the DNA. The CDR3 sequence is CAFVGTVTFVFNSPPIQDTDKLIF. CDR3 bases: TGTGCCTTTGTGGGGACCGTTACCTTTGTCTTCAATTCACCCCCAATTCAGGACACCGATAAACTCATCTTT. V gene TRDV3 combines with J gene TRDJ1, with TRDD3 as a possible D gene (5 bases). V lost 2 bases, J lost 0 bases, and 43 bases lay in between. Germline-derived CDR1 and CDR2 are TVYSNPD and GDNSRS (reference sequence). CDR3 length: 24 amino acids.

As concerns this clone: Other DNA sequences in this specimen translate into the identical CDR3. V and J are TRDV3 and TRDJ1; 13 bases match TRDD3. The germline V gene encodes CDR1 TVYSNPD and CDR2 GDNSRS (reference sequence). This CDR3 has 16 amino acids. The DNA for the CDR3 is TGTGCTTCCCGAACTGGGGGATACGTGAGAACCGATAAACTCATCTTT. This codes for CASRTGGYVRTDKLIF.

On this clone: TCRdb's protein, taken from a much larger clone, differs from this DNA's translation at residue 4, likely owing to a read error; the protein displayed comes from the DNA. The chain recombines TRDV2 with TRDJ1; 11 bases are a match to TRDD3. CDR3 length equals 22 residues. V lost 5 bases and J lost 0; bases outside the gene matches: 25. CDR1 is GEAIGNYY and CDR2 is EKD in the germline V gene. The CDR3 DNA follows: TGTGCCTGTGTCACGAATAGTTTCCTACGTTGGGGGATACGCCCGTACACCGATAAACTCATCTTT. It codes for CACVTNSFLRWGIRPYTDKLIF.

This clone occurred a few times. The TCRdb protein, from a much larger clone, departs from this DNA's translation at residue 17, likely by read error; the protein shown derives from the DNA. The rearrangement links TRDV1 to TRDJ3; 8 bases fit TRDD3. The CDR3 length is 24 residues. Per the germline V gene, CDR1 is TSWWSYY and CDR2 is QGS. This CDR3 is CALGALVSTLTGGLSSLDTRQMFF. CDR3 nucleotide sequence: TGTGCTCTTGGGGCCCTAGTATCTACACTTACTGGGGGTCTTAGCTCCTTGGACACCCGACAGATGTTTTTC.

This clone was found a few times. TCRdb's entry gives the protein of a much larger clone, which mismatches this DNA's translation at residue 14, likely from a read error; the protein reported here is translated from the DNA. CDR3 DNA sequence: TGTGCCTGTGACCCCACTGGGGATACCCCTTACACCGATAATCTCATCTTT. Amino acid sequence: CACDPTGDTPYTDNLIF. The chain recombines TRDV2 with TRDJ1, with TRDD3 matching over 8 bases. The germline CDR1 and CDR2 sequences are GEAIGNYY and EKD. The CDR3 loop spans 17 amino acids.

This clone is labeled as large. The same CDR3 arises from other DNA sequences in this sample as well. The chain joins TRDV1 to TRDJ1; D possibly corresponds to TRDD3 (6 bases). This CDR3 region has 21 residues. CDR1 TSWWSYY and CDR2 QGS come from the germline V gene. Trimming took 3 bases from V and 4 from J, leaving 33 bases between them. DNA of the CDR3: TGTGCTCTTGGGGACGACCTGAGAGGCCTCCACCGGGGGACTGCGGACGATAAACTCATCTTT. Protein: CALGDDLRGLHRGTADDKLIF.

For this clone: The protein recorded in TCRdb matches a much larger clone and deviates from this DNA's translation at residue 3, suggesting a read error; the protein here is obtained by translating the DNA. This chain links TRDV2 with TRDJ1, with 9 bases fitting TRDD3. In germline, CDR1 is GEAIGNYY, CDR2 EKD. The CDR3 totals 16 residues. This CDR3 reads CARDTRTGGPQGKLIF. The DNA of the CDR3 is TGTGCCCGTGACACCCGTACTGGGGGACCCCAGGGTAAACTCATCTTT.

By share, this clone counts as medium-sized. Other DNA sequences in the same sample also yield this CDR3. This chain connects TRDV3 to TRDJ1; TRDD3 aligns across 13 bases. CDR3 length: 16 residues. Trimming at V came to 4 bases and at J to 2 bases, leaving 10 bases not matched to a gene. Germline V lookup: CDR1 TVYSNPD, CDR2 GDNSRS (reference sequence). CDR3 protein: CASRTGGYVRTDKLIF. Here the CDR3 DNA reads TGTGCCTCCCGAACTGGGGGATACGTGAGAACCGATAAACTCATCTTT.

About this clone itself: TCRdb's protein for this DNA is that of a much larger clone and differs from the translation at residue 18, likely a read error; the protein shown is the DNA translation. The V gene is TRDV3, the J gene TRDJ1; 8 bases fit TRDD3. The germline V gene encodes CDR1 TVYSNPD and CDR2 GDNSRS (reference sequence). The CDR3 has 20 residues. CDR3 in DNA: TGTGCCTCGCCGGCCTTCTTTCTTACTGCGGGATACGGGGACACCGATAAACCCATCTTT. Its translation is CASPAFFLTAGYGDTDKPIF.

This clone occurred a few times. TCRdb lists the protein of a much larger clone for this DNA, which differs at residue 3, so this is likely a read error; the protein given here is translated from the DNA itself. The chain carries TRDV2 and TRDJ1; 13 nucleotides match TRDD3. Germline CDR1 is GEAIGNYY and CDR2 is EKD. Trimming removed 8 bases from V and 0 bases from J; junction bases left unmatched: 5. The CDR3 covers 15 residues. CDR3 in DNA: TGTGCCTACACACTGGGGGATACGTACACCGATAAACTCATCTTT. Protein product: CAYTLGDTYTDKLIF.

This clone turned up a few times. A far larger clone is off by one base, so a read error is likely. Other DNA sequences within the sample encode an identical CDR3. V usage is TRDV1 and J usage is TRDJ1; TRDD3 aligns across 13 bases. The trim removed 0 bases at V and 0 bases at J, leaving 28 bases unmatched. CDR1 is TSWWSYY, CDR2 QGS, per germline. This CDR3 has 26 residues. The CDR3 spells CALGELGLLIPTYWGIREEHTDKLIF. CDR3 coding DNA: TGTGCTCTTGGGGAACTAGGGCTCCTTATCCCCACGTACTGGGGGATACGCGAGGAGCACACCGATAAACTCATCTTT.

About this clone itself: One base separates it from a far larger clone, so it is likely a read error. The sample carries other DNA sequences with the same CDR3. This chain uses TRDV3 with TRDJ1, with TRDD3 matching over 9 bases. Germline V gene lookup returns CDR1 TVYSNPD and CDR2 GDNSRS (reference sequence). CDR3 length: 18 amino acids. Here the CDR3 DNA reads TGTGCTTTTCGCGGGGCCTGGGGGATGAAGCCGTACACCGATAAACTCATCTTT. Encoded protein: CAFRGAWGMKPYTDKLIF.

Details on this clone: Since a far larger clone is one base different, this is likely a read error. Distinct nucleotide sequences in the sample also encode this CDR3. The chain joins TRDV1 to TRDJ2; D unclear. CDR3 size: 17 residues. Germline assignment: CDR1 TSWWSYY and CDR2 QGS. The V end was cut by 7 bases, the J end by 3 bases, with 21 bases between. CDR3 sequence: CALDYPLLHSMTAQLFF. The CDR3 DNA sequence: TGTGCTCTTGATTACCCTTTACTGCATTCCATGACAGCACAACTCTTCTTT.

As to this clone: This may be a read error: a much more frequent sequence differs by one nucleotide. Other DNA sequences in the same sample also yield this CDR3. This chain joins TRDV1 and TRDJ1, with D possibly being TRDD3 (6 bases). The CDR3 spans 15 residues. Germline CDR1 TSWWSYY, CDR2 QGS. The V gene lost 4 bases and the J gene lost 8 bases, with 20 bases spanning the gap. The CDR3 is CALGGPLRGYNKLIF. DNA of the CDR3: TGTGCTCTTGGGGGCCCACTCAGAGGATACAACAAACTCATCTTT.

Concerning this clone: The protein in TCRdb stems from a much larger clone and differs at residue 11 from this DNA's translation, likely a read error; here the protein is translated from the DNA. J is TRDJ1 and V is TRDV2; 7 bases line up with TRDD2. The junction had 13 bases not matched to a gene; V was cut back by 1 base and J by 0 bases. Germline V gives CDR1 GEAIGNYY, CDR2 EKD. The CDR3 consists of 18 residues. The chain's CDR3 is CACDTFLPGAENTDKLIF. The CDR3 DNA follows: TGTGCCTGTGACACGTTCCTACCGGGGGCCGAGAACACCGATAAACTCATCTTT.

This clone showed up just a few times. A read error likely explains why the TCRdb protein, taken from a much larger clone, differs from this DNA's translation at residue 7; the protein shown is translated from the DNA. V usage is TRDV2 and J usage is TRDJ1; D is ambiguous. Germline V CDR1 and CDR2: GEAIGNYY, EKD. The CDR3 is 16 amino acids. Trimming removed 1 base at V and 1 base at J, with 15 bases between. CDR3 loop: CACDTLEVPGTDKLIF. The CDR3 DNA is TGTGCCTGTGACACGCTGGAGGTCCCGGGCACCGATAAACTCATCTTT.

This clone was counted only a few times. Translating this DNA gives a protein that differs at residue 6 from the TCRdb one, which belongs to a much larger clone; a read error is likely, and the protein shown is this translation. V usage is TRDV2 and J usage is TRDJ1, with TRDD3 identical over 8 bases. This CDR3 has 17 amino acids. Unmatched junction bases numbered 9, after V lost 1 base and J lost 0 bases. The V gene's germline CDR1 is GEAIGNYY and CDR2 EKD. The CDR3 protein is CACDTMGIQGDTDKLIF. CDR3 nucleotides: TGTGCCTGTGACACGATGGGGATACAGGGGGACACCGATAAACTCATCTTT.

Details on this clone: With a much larger clone just one base away, this may be a read error. The sample contains more than one DNA sequence encoding this CDR3. The chain combines TRDV1 with TRDJ1; D is ambiguous. Trimming shortened V by 3 bases and J by 8 bases, and 31 bases separated the two germline ends. The CDR3 has 19 residues. In germline, CDR1 is TSWWSYY, CDR2 QGS. The CDR3 sequence is CALGDPSSTRGTRIRKLIF. In DNA form, the CDR3 reads TGTGCTCTTGGGGACCCATCCTCGACCCGAGGGACTCGGATTCGGAAACTCATCTTT.

A word on this clone: TCRdb lists the protein of a much larger clone for this DNA, which differs at residue 19, so this is likely a read error; the protein given here is translated from the DNA itself. The V call is TRDV1, the J call TRDJ1, with D possibly TRDD2 on 9 matching bases. Germline V CDR1 and CDR2: TSWWSYY, QGS. The CDR3 loop spans 21 amino acids. The chain's CDR3 is CALGDSPSYERVLGGNDKPIF. DNA for the CDR3: TGTGCTCTTGGGGATTCCCCTTCCTACGAACGCGTACTGGGGGGTAACGATAAACCCATCTTT.

Details on this clone: The protein TCRdb lists belongs to a much larger clone and differs from this DNA's translation at residue 6, which points to a read error; the protein shown is made from the DNA. The rearrangement joins TRDV2 to TRDJ1, with 8 bases identical to TRDD3. The V gene end was trimmed by 0 bases and the J gene end by 0 bases; junction bases not matched to a gene: 5. CDR3 length equals 16 residues. The V gene's germline CDR1 is GEAIGNYY and CDR2 EKD. Here the CDR3 DNA reads TGTGCCTGTGACACCGTGGGGGATTACGACACCGATAAACTCATCTTT. This translates into CACDTVGDYDTDKLIF.

Concerning this clone itself: This is likely an artifact of a read error, given a far larger clone one base away. Other DNA variants within this sample encode the same CDR3. This sequence joins TRDV2 and TRDJ1; TRDD3 agrees at 8 bases. The CDR3 covers 16 residues. CDR1 and CDR2 from the germline V gene are GEAIGNYY and EKD. The CDR3 DNA reads as TGTGCCTGTGACACCTTGGGGGATTACGACACCGATAAGCTCATCTTT. It translates to CACDTLGDYDTDKLIF.

Ten or more counts support this clone. Being one base from a much bigger clone, this may be a read error. This specimen includes other DNA sequences encoding the same CDR3. This chain uses TRDV1 with TRDJ1; 7 positions match TRDD3. This CDR3 has 16 amino acids. From germline, CDR1 is TSWWSYY and CDR2 QGS. The CDR3: CALGDRWGPNTDKLIF. CDR3 coding DNA: TGTGCTCTTGGGGATCGCTGGGGGCCTAACACTGATAAACTCATCTTT.

This clone was observed a handful of times. With only one base between it and a far larger clone, this is likely a read error. This sample includes further DNA sequences coding for the same CDR3. The J gene is TRDJ3, the V gene TRDV2, with TRDD3 matching over 8 bases. Germline values: CDR1 GEAIGNYY, CDR2 EKD. The CDR3 covers 21 residues. Losses at the gene ends were 0 bases for V and 0 bases for J; bases not matched to a gene: 12. The CDR3 nucleotides are TGTGCCTGTGACACCACGGGGCTCTGGGGGAGCCCCTCCTGGGACACCCGACAGATGTTTTTC. Translated, it gives CACDTTGLWGSPSWDTRQMFF.

The chain combines TRDV2 with TRDJ1, with 8 nucleotides matching TRDD3. CDR3 length: 16 residues. Trimming took 4 bases from V and 1 from J; bases not matched to a gene: 10. Germline V CDR1 and CDR2: GEAIGNYY, EKD. CDR3 protein: CACDALLGACTDKLIF. The DNA for the CDR3 is TGTGCCTGTGATGCCTTACTGGGGGCCTGCACCGATAAACTCATCTTT.

This clone was counted ten times or more. This probably arose from a read error, given a far larger clone one base away. Other DNA sequences from this sample encode an identical CDR3 as well. V and J are TRDV3 and TRDJ1, with 9 bases identical to TRDD3. This CDR3 region has 19 residues. Germline V CDR1 and CDR2: TVYSNPD, GDNSRS (reference sequence). J was trimmed by 8 bases and V by 1 base; bases with no gene match: 26. The CDR3 sequence is CAFNCPLPWGIRREYKLIF. In DNA form, the CDR3 reads TGTGCCTTTAATTGTCCCCTACCCTGGGGGATCCGACGTGAGTACAAACTCATCTTT. The whole variable domain, filled in from reference TRDV3 and TRDJ1, reads CDKVTQSSPDQTVASGSEVVLLCTYDTVYSNPDLFWYRIRPDYSFQFVFYGDNSRSEGADFTQGRFSVKHILTQKAFHLVISPVRTEDSATYYCAFNCPLPWGIRREYKLIFGKGTRVTVEP.

By share, this clone ranks as hyperexpanded. Distinct nucleotide sequences in the sample also encode this CDR3. The chain links TRDV2 to TRDJ3, with 7 bases fitting TRDD3. V trimming: 0 bases; J trimming: 2 bases; junction bases outside the gene matches: 3. This CDR3 has 17 amino acids. CDR1 GEAIGNYY and CDR2 EKD come from the germline V gene. CDR3 coding DNA: TGTGCCTGTGACACCGTGGGGGAGACCTGGGACACCCGACAGATGTTTTTC. It encodes CACDTVGETWDTRQMFF.

This clone is deemed medium-sized. This likely traces to a read error, being one base from a far larger clone. V is TRDV2 and J is TRDJ1, with 10 positions matching TRDD3. V gave up 6 bases and J gave up 3 bases; unmatched junction bases: 12. In germline, CDR1 is GEAIGNYY, CDR2 EKD. The CDR3 covers 16 residues. CDR3 DNA sequence: TGTGCCTGTTCCCAAGGGGGGATACGCTACGCCGATAAACTCATCTTT. It yields the protein CACSQGGIRYADKLIF.